The T cell receptor (beta chain) described here comes from a study of blood T cell repertoires in COVID-19. Background on the study: Acute and convalescent COVID-19 specimens originated in the United States, Italy and Spain. In each case, the material was cDNA or gDNA derived from T cells, B-cell-depleted T cells, or PBMCs.

Per the original data handling: Amplification with reference gene primers provided the estimates of nucleated cell counts. Sequencing used immunoSEQ multiplex PCR; TCRdb keeps in-frame clones, though not all of them. Clone size and the V and J calls come from that table; the DNA yielded D and trimming. The sample holds approximately 210,000 clones, approximately 81% seen once. CDR3 size: 13 residues. The V end was cut by 4 bases, the J end by 4 bases, with 8 bases between. This clonotype was obtained from a human donor in a cohort sampled during active COVID-19. Sequencing input: peripheral blood. The chain recombines TRBV12-3 or TRBV12-4 with TRBJ1-3; D is ambiguous. CDR3 in DNA: TGTGCCAGCAGTTCCCTACAGGGAAACACCATATATTTT. Encoded protein: CASSSLQGNTIYF.